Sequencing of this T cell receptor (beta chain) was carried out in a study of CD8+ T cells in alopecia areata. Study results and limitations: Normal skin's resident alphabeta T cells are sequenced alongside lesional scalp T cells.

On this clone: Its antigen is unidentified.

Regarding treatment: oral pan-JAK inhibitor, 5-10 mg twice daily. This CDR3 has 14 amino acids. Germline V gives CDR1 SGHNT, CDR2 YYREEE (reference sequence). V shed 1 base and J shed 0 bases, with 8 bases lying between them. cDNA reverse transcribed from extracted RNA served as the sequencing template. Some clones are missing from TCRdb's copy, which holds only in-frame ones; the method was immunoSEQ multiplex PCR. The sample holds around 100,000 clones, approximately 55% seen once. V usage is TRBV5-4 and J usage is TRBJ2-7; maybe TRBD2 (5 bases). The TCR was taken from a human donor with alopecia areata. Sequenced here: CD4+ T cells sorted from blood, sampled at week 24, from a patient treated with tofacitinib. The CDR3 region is CASSLRGISYEQYF. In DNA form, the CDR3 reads TGTGCCAGCAGCTTGCGAGGGATCTCCTACGAGCAGTACTTC.